This T cell receptor (beta chain) was sequenced in a study of CD8+CD57+ T cells in acquired aplastic anemia. Study details: CD4+ and CD8+ cells, once sorted, gave DNA averaging about 3 ug. Healthy donor CD4+ samples were sequenced to a depth that averaged roughly 10 million reads.

Overall study results and limits: The study identified roughly 29 CD8+ CDR3 sequences shared by patients and controls. CD8+ Simpson's diversity in patients was not significantly different from that in controls.

TCR beta VDJ and CDR3 profiles were obtained from a genomic DNA template. TCRdb analysed the reads with MiXCR anew, one entry per CDR3 protein. The sample has roughly 160,000 distinct CDR3 sequences; just under 65% are singletons. V lost 1 base, J lost 4 bases, and 12 bases lay in between. This CDR3 contains 15 residues. Germline values: CDR1 MGHRA, CDR2 YSYEKL. This clonotype was observed many times. No antigen is known for it. V is TRBV4-1 and J is TRBJ2-3; possibly TRBD1 for D (6 bases). The sequenced sample consisted of sorted CD4+, CD8+, or CD8+CD57+ T cells (not recorded which) from PBMCs. This TCR came from a human donor in good health. CDR3 loop: CASSQGVRGPDTQYF. The CDR3 nucleotides read TGCGCCAGCAGCCAAGGAGTCAGGGGCCCAGATACGCAGTATTTT.